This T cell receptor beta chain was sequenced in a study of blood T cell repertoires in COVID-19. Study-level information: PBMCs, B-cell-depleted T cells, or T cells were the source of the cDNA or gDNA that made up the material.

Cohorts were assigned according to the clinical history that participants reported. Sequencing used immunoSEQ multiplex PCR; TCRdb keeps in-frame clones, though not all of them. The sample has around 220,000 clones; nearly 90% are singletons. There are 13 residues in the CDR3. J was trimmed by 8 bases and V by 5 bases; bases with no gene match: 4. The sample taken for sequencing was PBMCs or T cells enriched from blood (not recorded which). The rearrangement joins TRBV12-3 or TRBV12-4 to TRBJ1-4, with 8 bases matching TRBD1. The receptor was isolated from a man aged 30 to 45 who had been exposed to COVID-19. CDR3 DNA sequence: TGTGCCAGCAGTCAGGGGGCTGGGGAAAAACTGTTTTTT. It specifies CASSQGAGEKLFF.